A selection of T cell receptor beta chains follows, all from one sample in a study of blood T cell repertoires in COVID-19. Here immunoSEQ multiplex PCR was the method, and the copy in TCRdb shows in-frame clones only, minus some. The data contain around 320,000 clones, around 92% of them singletons. Sequenced material: peripheral blood. These receptors originate from a woman in her 30s with COVID-19, enrolled during active disease. Both conserved end residues are part of each CDR3. Fields, in order: D gene, V gene, J gene, clone size, CDR3 protein, CDR3 DNA. The D gene is left open where the match is weak. Clone size appears in some rows only: once, few, many, or a class for an expanded clone.

d_call: TRBD1
v_call: TRBV6-1
j_call: TRBJ2-2
clone_size: few
cdr3_aa: CASSESDRATGELFF
cdr3_nt: TGTGCCAGCAGTGAGTCGGACAGGGCCACCGGGGAGCTGTTTTTT

d_call: .
v_call: TRBV5-6
j_call: TRBJ2-3
clone_size: .
cdr3_aa: CASSLGETDTQYF
cdr3_nt: TGTGCCAGCAGCTTGGGCGAGACAGATACGCAGTATTTT

d_call: .
v_call: TRBV27
j_call: TRBJ1-2
clone_size: .
cdr3_aa: CASGRDLMAYGYTF
cdr3_nt: TGTGCCAGCGGCCGGGACTTGATGGCCTATGGCTACACCTTC

d_call: TRBD1
v_call: TRBV7-9
j_call: TRBJ2-5
clone_size: .
cdr3_aa: CASSSRQGRLGAQYF
cdr3_nt: TGTGCCAGCAGCTCCAGACAGGGACGGCTTGGGGCCCAGTACTTC

d_call: .
v_call: TRBV5-1
j_call: TRBJ1-2
clone_size: .
cdr3_aa: CASRLMTEGYTF
cdr3_nt: TGCGCCAGCCGTTTAATGACGGAGGGCTACACCTTC

d_call: .
v_call: TRBV27
j_call: TRBJ2-1
clone_size: .
cdr3_aa: CASSFATARGRDEQFF
cdr3_nt: TGTGCCAGCAGTTTCGCGACGGCGCGGGGGCGGGATGAGCAGTTCTTC

d_call: .
v_call: TRBV7-6
j_call: TRBJ2-2
clone_size: .
cdr3_aa: CASSSDTGELFF
cdr3_nt: TGTGCCAGCAGCTCAGACACCGGGGAGCTGTTTTTT

d_call: .
v_call: TRBV7-6
j_call: TRBJ2-7
clone_size: .
cdr3_aa: CASSSDYEQYF
cdr3_nt: TGTGCCAGCAGCTCAGACTACGAGCAGTACTTC

d_call: TRBD1
v_call: TRBV5-1
j_call: TRBJ1-2
clone_size: .
cdr3_aa: CASSWEQGTYGYTF
cdr3_nt: TGCGCCAGCAGCTGGGAACAGGGGACCTATGGCTACACCTTC

d_call: .
v_call: TRBV7-9
j_call: TRBJ1-1
clone_size: once
cdr3_aa: CASSPTLTGEAFF
cdr3_nt: TGTGCCAGCAGCCCCACCCTGACGGGGGAAGCTTTCTTT

d_call: .
v_call: TRBV29-1
j_call: TRBJ1-1
clone_size: .
cdr3_aa: CSVASGSTEAFF
cdr3_nt: TGCAGCGTTGCATCAGGGTCCACTGAAGCTTTCTTT

d_call: .
v_call: TRBV6-5
j_call: TRBJ1-5
clone_size: .
cdr3_aa: CASNRQNNQPQHF
cdr3_nt: TGTGCCAGCAATCGACAGAACAATCAGCCCCAGCATTTT

d_call: .
v_call: TRBV3-1/TRBV3-2
j_call: TRBJ2-1
clone_size: once
cdr3_aa: CASSQGLGGSEFF
cdr3_nt: TGTGCCAGCAGCCAAGGTCTCGGGGGATCGGAGTTCTTC

d_call: .
v_call: TRBV5-1
j_call: TRBJ2-2
clone_size: .
cdr3_aa: CASSLALNPGELFF
cdr3_nt: TGCGCCAGCAGCTTGGCCCTAAACCCCGGGGAGCTGTTTTTT

d_call: .
v_call: TRBV4-2
j_call: TRBJ1-3
clone_size: .
cdr3_aa: CASSQERGAAGNTIYF
cdr3_nt: TGTGCCAGCAGCCAAGAGCGGGGGGCGGCTGGAAACACCATATATTTT

d_call: .
v_call: TRBV18
j_call: TRBJ2-7
clone_size: few
cdr3_aa: CASSALFLDSNEQYF
cdr3_nt: TGTGCCAGCTCAGCCCTGTTCCTAGACTCTAACGAGCAGTACTTC

d_call: .
v_call: TRBV5-1
j_call: TRBJ1-6
clone_size: .
cdr3_aa: CASSLARAAALHF
cdr3_nt: TGCGCCAGCAGCTTGGCTCGGGCAGCGGCCCTCCACTTT

d_call: .
v_call: TRBV6-2/TRBV6-3
j_call: TRBJ2-7
clone_size: .
cdr3_aa: CASSDRFEQYF
cdr3_nt: TGTGCCAGCAGTGACAGATTCGAGCAGTACTTC

d_call: .
v_call: TRBV5-6
j_call: TRBJ2-7
clone_size: .
cdr3_aa: CASSLVGDTSYEQYF
cdr3_nt: TGTGCCAGCAGCTTGGTAGGGGACACCTCCTACGAGCAGTACTTC

d_call: .
v_call: TRBV2
j_call: TRBJ2-7
clone_size: .
cdr3_aa: CASRRTGIGEQYF
cdr3_nt: TGTGCCAGCAGAAGGACGGGGATCGGCGAGCAGTACTTC

d_call: .
v_call: TRBV12-5
j_call: TRBJ1-1
clone_size: .
cdr3_aa: CASGPLDAVGQKNTEAFF
cdr3_nt: TGTGCTAGTGGGCCCCTCGATGCGGTCGGACAAAAAAACACTGAAGCTTTCTTT

d_call: .
v_call: TRBV4-1
j_call: TRBJ1-1
clone_size: .
cdr3_aa: CASSQGPGTEAFF
cdr3_nt: TGCGCCAGCAGCCAGGGCCCGGGGACTGAAGCTTTCTTT

d_call: TRBD1
v_call: TRBV27
j_call: TRBJ2-7
clone_size: .
cdr3_aa: CASSRTGLDYEQYF
cdr3_nt: TGTGCCAGCAGCCGGACAGGGTTGGACTACGAGCAGTACTTC

d_call: .
v_call: TRBV6-1
j_call: TRBJ2-6
clone_size: .
cdr3_aa: CASSDSLVSSGANVLTF
cdr3_nt: TGTGCCAGCAGTGACAGCCTAGTAAGCTCTGGGGCCAACGTCCTGACTTTC

d_call: TRBD1
v_call: TRBV5-4
j_call: TRBJ1-2
clone_size: .
cdr3_aa: CASSLLGTGGTYGYTF
cdr3_nt: TGTGCCAGCAGCTTGCTGGGGACAGGGGGAACCTATGGCTACACCTTC

d_call: .
v_call: TRBV7-9
j_call: TRBJ1-4
clone_size: .
cdr3_aa: CASSTPEQELFF
cdr3_nt: TGTGCCAGCAGCACCCCCGAACAGGAACTGTTTTTT

d_call: TRBD1
v_call: TRBV19
j_call: TRBJ1-5
clone_size: once
cdr3_aa: CASSIPTGGDNQPQHF
cdr3_nt: TGTGCCAGTAGTATCCCGACAGGGGGCGACAATCAGCCCCAGCATTTT

d_call: .
v_call: TRBV2
j_call: TRBJ1-1
clone_size: .
cdr3_aa: CASTLQGFNTEAFF
cdr3_nt: TGTGCCAGCACCTTACAGGGATTTAACACTGAAGCTTTCTTT

d_call: .
v_call: TRBV5-1
j_call: TRBJ2-1
clone_size: .
cdr3_aa: CASSRGGAEGEQFF
cdr3_nt: TGCGCCAGCAGCCGAGGGGGGGCAGAAGGCGAGCAGTTCTTC

d_call: TRBD1
v_call: TRBV11-3
j_call: TRBJ1-3
clone_size: .
cdr3_aa: CASSSGQGNTIYF
cdr3_nt: TGTGCCAGCAGCTCGGGACAGGGGAACACCATATATTTT

d_call: .
v_call: TRBV11-1
j_call: TRBJ1-1
clone_size: .
cdr3_aa: CASSSRMGAGAEAFF
cdr3_nt: TGTGCCAGCAGCTCCCGAATGGGGGCAGGCGCTGAAGCTTTCTTT